The clone carrying this T cell receptor (beta chain) was picked up one time. The antigen is unknown. With 5 bases removed from V and 0 bases from J, the gap between germline ends came to 8 bases. The CDR3 loop spans 13 amino acids. Germline V gene lookup returns CDR1 MNHEY and CDR2 SMNVEV (reference sequence). Measured with immunoSEQ multiplex PCR; TCRdb has only the in-frame clones, and not every one. In the table there are about 140,000 clones, around nine tenths of which are singletons. These data originate in a study of T cell responses to AZD1222 COVID-19 vaccine. Overall study findings and caveats: The number of AZD1222 recipients seropositive at baseline was only five or six.

The sequencing used peripheral blood, collected on day 0 of AZD1222 vaccination. This TCR derives from an adult in good health. The genes are TRBV27 and TRBJ2-7; the D is unclear. CDR3 sequence reads: CASSPYISYEQYF. As DNA, the CDR3 is TGTGCCAGCAGTCCCTATATCTCCTACGAGCAGTACTTC.